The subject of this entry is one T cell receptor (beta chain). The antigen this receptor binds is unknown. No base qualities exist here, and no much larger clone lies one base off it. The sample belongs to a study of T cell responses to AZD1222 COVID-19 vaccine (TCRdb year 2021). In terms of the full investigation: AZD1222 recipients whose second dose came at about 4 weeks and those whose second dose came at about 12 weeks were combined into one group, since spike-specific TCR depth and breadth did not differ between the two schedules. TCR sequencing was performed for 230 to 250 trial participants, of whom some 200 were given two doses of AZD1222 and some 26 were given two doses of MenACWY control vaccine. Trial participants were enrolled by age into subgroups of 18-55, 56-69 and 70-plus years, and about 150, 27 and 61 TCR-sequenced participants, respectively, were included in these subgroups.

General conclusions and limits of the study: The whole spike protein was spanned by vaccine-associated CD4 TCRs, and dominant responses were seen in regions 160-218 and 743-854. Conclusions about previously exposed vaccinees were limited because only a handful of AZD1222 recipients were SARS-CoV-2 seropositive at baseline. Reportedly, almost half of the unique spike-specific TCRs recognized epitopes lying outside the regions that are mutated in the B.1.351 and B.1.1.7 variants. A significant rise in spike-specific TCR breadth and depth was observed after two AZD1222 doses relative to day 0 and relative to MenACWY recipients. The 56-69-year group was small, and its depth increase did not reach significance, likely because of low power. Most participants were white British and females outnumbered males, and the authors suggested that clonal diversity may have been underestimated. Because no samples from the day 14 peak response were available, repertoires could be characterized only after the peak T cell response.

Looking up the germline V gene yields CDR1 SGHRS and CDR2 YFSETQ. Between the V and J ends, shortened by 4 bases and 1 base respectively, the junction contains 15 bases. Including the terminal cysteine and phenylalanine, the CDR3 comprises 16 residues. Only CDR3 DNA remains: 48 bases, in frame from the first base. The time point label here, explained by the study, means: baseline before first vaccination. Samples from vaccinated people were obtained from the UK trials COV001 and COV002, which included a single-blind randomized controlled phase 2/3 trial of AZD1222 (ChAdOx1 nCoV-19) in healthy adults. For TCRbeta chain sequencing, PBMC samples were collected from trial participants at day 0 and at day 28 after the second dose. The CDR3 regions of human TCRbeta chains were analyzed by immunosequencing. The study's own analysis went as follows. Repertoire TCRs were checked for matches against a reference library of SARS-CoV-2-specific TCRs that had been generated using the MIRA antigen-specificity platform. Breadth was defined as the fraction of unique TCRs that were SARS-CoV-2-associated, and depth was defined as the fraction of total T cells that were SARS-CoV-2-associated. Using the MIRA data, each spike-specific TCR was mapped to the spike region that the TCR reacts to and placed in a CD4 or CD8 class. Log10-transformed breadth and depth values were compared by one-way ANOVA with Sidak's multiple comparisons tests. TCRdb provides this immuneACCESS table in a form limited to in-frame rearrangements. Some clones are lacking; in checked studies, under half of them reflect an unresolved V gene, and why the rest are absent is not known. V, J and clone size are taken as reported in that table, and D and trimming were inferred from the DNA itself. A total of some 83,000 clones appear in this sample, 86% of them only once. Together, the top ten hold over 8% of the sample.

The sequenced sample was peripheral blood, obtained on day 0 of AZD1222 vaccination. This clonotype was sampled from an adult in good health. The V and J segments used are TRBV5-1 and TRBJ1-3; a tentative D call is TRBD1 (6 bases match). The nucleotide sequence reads TGCGCCAGCAGCCCCTACAGGGTTTCATCTGGAAACACCATATATTTT. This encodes CASSPYRVSSGNTIYF.